Each of the 21 T cell receptor beta chains below was sequenced from the same sample in a study of shared clonotypes between healthy human individuals. Method: immunoSEQ multiplex PCR; TCRdb's copy keeps in-frame clones and lacks some. The profile covers around 940,000 clones, with less than 85% appearing a single time and about 1.5% taken by the ten largest. The sequenced sample consisted of memory CD4+ T cells sorted from blood. Subset defined: CD45RA-negative fraction. The receptors stem from a man between 18 and 35 years old in good health.

The CDR3 nucleotides read TGTGCCAGCAGCTTACGAGCGGGGGCCTACAATGAGCAGTTCTTC. This gives the protein CASSLRAGAYNEQFF. The rearrangement links TRBV7-2 to TRBJ2-1, with 8 bases fitting TRBD2. The CDR3 spans 15 residues. Germline V gives CDR1 SGHTA, CDR2 FQGNSA. V shed 2 bases and J 2 bases; nucleotides not matched to a gene: 2.

The chain recombines TRBV28 with TRBJ2-3, with a possible D match to TRBD1 (6 bases). The CDR3 length is 16 residues. Germline V gene data show CDR1 as MDHEN and CDR2 as SYDVKM. V lost 6 bases to trimming and J lost 1 base, with 17 bases between them. The CDR3 bases are TGTGCCAGCAGGGGGGCAGGTGGGGGTGGCACAGATACGCAGTATTTT. It translates to CASRGAGGGGTDTQYF.

The chain has TRBV19 and TRBJ1-3; D perhaps matches TRBD1 (5 bases). V was pared by 10 bases and J by 0 bases, with 13 bases between. The CDR3 contains 14 residues. Per the germline V gene, CDR1 is LNHDA and CDR2 is SQIVND (reference sequence). The CDR3 spells CATTDDSSGNTIYF. As DNA, the CDR3 is TGTGCCACCACGGATGACAGCTCTGGAAACACCATATATTTT.

CDR3 sequence: CASSLGEWQPQHF. The CDR3 nucleotides read TGTGCCAGCAGCTTGGGGGAATGGCAGCCCCAGCATTTT. V usage is TRBV7-2 and J usage is TRBJ1-5; maybe TRBD1 (5 bases). The CDR3 contains 13 residues. Germline V gene lookup returns CDR1 SGHTA and CDR2 FQGNSA. Deletions cut 3 bases from V and 7 bases from J, with 10 bases between.

V is TRBV6-6 and J is TRBJ2-7; weak D call: TRBD1 (5 bases). CDR3 length: 12 amino acids. Germline V gives CDR1 MNHNY, CDR2 SVGAGI (reference sequence). Written as DNA, the CDR3 is TGTGCGGCCGGCTCAGGGATCTACGAGCAGTACTTC. This codes for CAAGSGIYEQYF.

The sample holds one count of this clone. V usage is TRBV27 and J usage is TRBJ2-2; 7 bases align to TRBD1. V was pared by 4 bases and J by 6 bases, with 8 bases of the junction left unmatched. CDR1 and CDR2 (germline): MNHEY, SMNVEV (reference sequence). The CDR3 sequence is 15 residues long. This chain's CDR3 is CASSSRQGRAGELFF. The DNA of the CDR3 is TGTGCCAGCAGTTCCCGACAGGGAAGGGCCGGGGAGCTGTTTTTT.

CDR3 in amino acids: CASSYSGVKTQYF. DNA of the CDR3: TGTGCCAGCAGTTACTCAGGAGTAAAGACCCAGTACTTC. The chain couples TRBV6-6 to TRBJ2-5; D is uncertain. V was cut by 0 bases and J by 6 bases, with 8 bases left in between. Germline-derived CDR1 and CDR2 are MNHNY and SVGAGI (reference sequence). This CDR3 is 13 amino acids long.

This clone was seen at least ten times. This chain joins TRBV7-8 and TRBJ1-2; D is ambiguous. CDR3 length equals 16 residues. V was clipped by 4 bases and J by 0 bases, with 15 bases between them. The germline V gene has CDR1 SGHVS and CDR2 FQNEAQ. The CDR3 loop is CASSSTAVVANYGYTF. For the CDR3, the DNA is TGTGCCAGCAGCTCAACAGCCGTCGTAGCTAACTATGGCTACACCTTC.

This clone was counted between two and nine times. The chain combines TRBV5-1 with TRBJ1-4; D ambiguous. There are 14 residues in the CDR3. Germline V gives CDR1 SGHRS, CDR2 YFSETQ. Trimming left V 0 bases short and J 6 bases short, with 9 bases between. CDR3 coding DNA: TGCGCCAGCAGCTTGGATAGGGTGGATGAAAAACTGTTTTTT. Its translation is CASSLDRVDEKLFF.

The V and J genes are TRBV18 and TRBJ2-7, with 9 bases aligning to TRBD2. Germline CDR1 is KGHSH and CDR2 is LQKENI. CDR3 length equals 14 residues. Trimming removed 2 bases from V and 5 bases from J; junction bases left unmatched: 4. The CDR3 coding sequence is TGTGCCAGCTCACCATGGACTAGCGATAACGAGCAGTACTTC. It encodes CASSPWTSDNEQYF.

This rearrangement joins TRBV5-1 to TRBJ2-5; the D is unclear. This CDR3 has 14 residues. Trimming shortened V by 0 bases and J by 1 base, and 7 bases separated the two germline ends. CDR1 and CDR2 from the germline V gene are SGHRS and YFSETQ. The CDR3 DNA is TGCGCCAGCAGCTTGGATGCGGTCCAAGAGACCCAGTACTTC. This sequence encodes CASSLDAVQETQYF.

V and J are TRBV15 and TRBJ2-1; 8 nucleotides match TRBD2. The germline CDR1 and CDR2 sequences are LNHNV and YYDKDF (reference sequence). This CDR3 region has 18 residues. The junction had 7 bases not matched to a gene; V was cut back by 0 bases and J by 0 bases. CDR3 nucleotide sequence: TGTGCCACCAGCAGAGATAGCGGGGTGAGGAGCTCCTACAATGAGCAGTTCTTC. Its protein is CATSRDSGVRSSYNEQFF.

This chain joins TRBV5-1 and TRBJ2-3; D not resolved. This CDR3 region has 15 residues. Trimming took off 1 base at V and 1 base at J, with 10 bases between the two ends. Germline-derived CDR1 and CDR2 are SGHRS and YFSETQ. This CDR3 is CASSLKVGGTDTQYF. For the CDR3, the DNA is TGCGCCAGCAGCTTGAAAGTTGGTGGCACAGATACGCAGTATTTT.

The chain couples TRBV4-1 to TRBJ2-1, with TRBD2 as a possible D gene (6 bases). The CDR3 covers 13 residues. Trimming took 6 bases from V and 9 from J, leaving 15 bases between them. Germline values: CDR1 MGHRA, CDR2 YSYEKL. CDR3: CASRQPGVPEQFF. The CDR3 nucleotides read TGCGCCAGCAGACAACCGGGGGTTCCTGAGCAGTTCTTC.

The rearrangement uses TRBV6-1 and TRBJ2-7, with 9 bases lining up with TRBD2. Trimming cost V 3 bases and J 2 bases; bases outside gene matches: 5. The CDR3 is 15 amino acids. CDR1 is MNHNS, CDR2 SASEGT, per germline. The DNA of the CDR3 is TGTGCCAGCAGTGAGGGGACTAGCATCACCTACGAGCAGTACTTC. Encoded protein: CASSEGTSITYEQYF.

The chain combines TRBV4-3 with TRBJ1-5, with D perhaps TRBD1 (5 bases). Trimming removed 0 bases from V and 2 bases from J, with 8 bases in between. This CDR3 is built from 15 residues. CDR1 is LGHNA and CDR2 is YSLEER in the germline V gene. CDR3 region: CASSQEIGGNQPQHF. The DNA for the CDR3 is TGCGCCAGCAGCCAAGAGATAGGGGGCAATCAGCCCCAGCATTTT.

The chain combines TRBV30 with TRBJ1-4, with 8 bases that match TRBD1. The CDR3 has 16 amino acids. CDR1 and CDR2 from the germline V gene are GTSNPN and SVGIG (reference sequence). V lost 4 bases, J lost 0 bases, and 7 bases stayed unmatched. CDR3 protein: CAWTSRGLTTNEKLFF. The CDR3 DNA is TGTGCCTGGACTTCCAGGGGGCTTACAACTAATGAAAAACTGTTTTTT.

This sequence joins TRBV27 and TRBJ1-2; tentative D call: TRBD1 (6 bases). This CDR3 is built from 14 residues. V lost 5 bases to trimming and J lost 8 bases, with 18 bases between them. Looked up from germline, CDR1 is MNHEY and CDR2 is SMNVEV (reference sequence). The CDR3 spells CASSLRGPEGGYTF. The DNA of the CDR3 is TGTGCCAGCAGTCTACGGGGGCCCGAGGGCGGCTACACCTTC.

In this sample, this clone turned up once. The V call is TRBV9, the J call TRBJ1-1; possibly TRBD1 for D (5 bases). The V gene's germline CDR1 is SGDLS and CDR2 YYNGEE. This CDR3 spans 16 amino acids. Trimming left V 0 bases short and J 6 bases short, with 18 bases between. The DNA for the CDR3 is TGTGCCAGCAGCGTAGAACCCTCAGGGATTGGCGCTGAAGCTTTCTTT. Translating gives CASSVEPSGIGAEAFF.

As concerns this clone: Other DNA sequences within the sample encode an identical CDR3. The chain has TRBV7-8 and TRBJ1-1, with D unresolved. V gave up 5 bases and J gave up 1 base, with 8 bases separating them. CDR3 length: 13 residues. Germline CDR1 is SGHVS and CDR2 is FQNEAQ. Here the CDR3 reads CASSLQENTEAFF. CDR3 DNA sequence: TGTGCCAGCAGCCTTCAGGAGAACACTGAAGCTTTCTTT.

The V call is TRBV6-5, the J call TRBJ2-1; D gene ambiguous. The CDR3 totals 15 residues. Germline CDR1 and CDR2: MNHEY and SVGAGI. V was cut by 5 bases and J by 5 bases, with 16 bases left in between. The CDR3 here is CASSALGRLNNEQFF. CDR3 nucleotide sequence: TGTGCCAGCAGTGCCCTAGGACGGCTAAACAATGAGCAGTTCTTC.